These T cell receptor beta chains were read from a single sample in a study of patients and donors after allogeneic stem cell transplantation. TCRdb reprocessed the RT-PCR reads via MiXCR and lists one record per CDR3 protein. The table records about 960,000 distinct CDR3 sequences, about a sixth of them present only once. The source material was blood, either unsorted or a sorted T cell fraction (not recorded which). Receptors were obtained from a human donor who was either an allogeneic HSCT recipient or a stem cell or donor lymphocyte infusion donor (not recorded which). It is not recorded whose cells these are; they may come from a transplant donor. Each CDR3 is given with its conserved first and last residue. The D gene is left open where the match is weak. Size values are once, few and many counts, or a class for expanded clones, and some rows have none.

few,TRBD1,TRBJ1-3,TRBV5-1,CASSSDRGAGNTIYF,TGCGCCAGCAGCAGTGACAGGGGGGCTGGAAACACCATATATTTT
.,TRBD2,TRBJ2-5,TRBV29-1,CSVVTSGSGETQYF,TGCAGCGTTGTGACTAGCGGGAGCGGAGAGACCCAGTACTTC
few,.,TRBJ1-2,TRBV12-3/TRBV12-4,CASSLGTWGYTF,TGTGCCAGCAGTTTAGGCACCTGGGGCTACACCTTC
.,TRBD2,TRBJ2-5,TRBV24-1,CATSDHSSTSGRETQYF,TGTGCCACCAGTGACCACTCCTCGACTAGCGGGAGGGAGACCCAGTACTTC
.,TRBD2,TRBJ2-3,TRBV7-9,CASSLGIAGGSTDTQYF,TGTGCCAGCAGCTTGGGGATAGCGGGGGGGAGCACAGATACGCAGTATTTT
few,TRBD1,TRBJ2-2,TRBV7-8,CASSLGQGAGGELFF,TGTGCCAGCAGCTTGGGACAGGGGGCCGGCGGGGAGCTGTTTTTT
few,TRBD1,TRBJ1-2,TRBV15,CATSSDRGLGYTF,TGTGCCACCAGCTCGGACAGGGGGCTCGGCTACACCTTC
few,.,TRBJ2-5,TRBV24-1,CATSDLSRVGETQYF,TGTGCCACCAGTGATTTGAGCAGGGTAGGGGAGACCCAGTACTTC
.,TRBD1,TRBJ1-1,TRBV11-1,CASSPDRQDTEAFF,TGTGCCAGCAGCCCGGACAGGCAGGACACTGAAGCTTTCTTT
.,TRBD2,TRBJ2-1,TRBV7-3,CASSLSGGEAYNEQFF,TGTGCCAGCAGCTTAAGCGGGGGGGAAGCGTACAATGAGCAGTTCTTC
many,.,TRBJ2-3,TRBV10-3,CAISEQGWSTDTQYF,TGTGCCATCAGTGAACAGGGCTGGTCCACAGATACGCAGTATTTT
.,TRBD1,TRBJ1-5,TRBV19,CASSIDRGLPGLSNQPQHF,TGTGCCAGTAGTATCGACAGGGGGCTCCCGGGTTTAAGCAATCAGCCCCAGCATTTT
few,TRBD1,TRBJ2-7,TRBV6-5,CASSYADRGRYEQYF,TGTGCCAGCAGTTACGCGGACAGGGGGAGGTACGAGCAGTACTTC
few,.,TRBJ2-1,TRBV5-5,CASSLDPSSRRFF,TGTGCCAGCAGCTTGGACCCTAGCTCTAGGCGGTTCTTC
.,.,TRBJ2-2,TRBV30,CASDSTNTGELFF,TGTGCCTCTGACAGCACCAACACCGGGGAGCTGTTTTTT
few,.,TRBJ2-2,TRBV10-3,CAISESGTLTGELFF,TGTGCCATCAGTGAGTCCGGGACCCTCACCGGGGAGCTGTTTTTT
many,.,TRBJ2-7,TRBV12-3/TRBV12-4,CASSFGISYEQYF,TGTGCCAGCAGTTTCGGCATTTCCTACGAGCAGTACTTC
few,.,TRBJ1-1,TRBV29-1,CSVGAGGNTEAFF,TGCAGCGTTGGGGCGGGGGGGAACACTGAAGCTTTCTTT
.,TRBD2,TRBJ2-2,TRBV6-5,CASSYSGLAGTGELFF,TGTGCCAGCAGTTACTCCGGACTAGCGGGAACCGGGGAGCTGTTTTTT
.,.,TRBJ2-1,TRBV25-1,CASSEWGRGAYNEQFF,TGTGCCAGCAGTGAATGGGGCAGGGGGGCCTACAATGAGCAGTTCTTC
.,.,TRBJ2-3,TRBV7-3,CASSFSNVGPDTQYF,TGTGCCAGCAGCTTTTCTAACGTAGGTCCAGATACGCAGTATTTT
.,.,TRBJ2-1,TRBV7-3,CASSTEGGYNEQFF,TGTGCCAGCAGCACAGAGGGGGGGTACAATGAGCAGTTCTTC
.,TRBD2,TRBJ2-5,TRBV5-1,CATTPGGGGETQYF,TGCGCCACTACCCCGGGAGGCGGGGGAGAGACCCAGTACTTC
.,.,TRBJ2-7,TRBV9,CASSVSGIEDYEQYF,TGTGCCAGCAGCGTATCCGGGATCGAGGACTACGAGCAGTACTTC
.,.,TRBJ2-3,TRBV12-3/TRBV12-4,CASSLGGMTDTQYF,TGTGCCAGCAGTTTGGGGGGCATGACAGATACGCAGTATTTT
many,.,TRBJ1-1,TRBV3-1,CASSRRLNTEAFF,TGTGCCAGCAGCCGCCGATTGAACACTGAAGCTTTCTTT
few,.,TRBJ1-5,TRBV7-9,CASSSGLGTYSNQPQHF,TGTGCCAGCAGCTCTGGTTTAGGGACCTATAGCAATCAGCCCCAGCATTTT
few,.,TRBJ1-2,TRBV10-3,CAISEAPAGPNYGYTF,TGTGCCATCAGTGAAGCCCCCGCAGGCCCGAACTATGGCTACACCTTC
few,TRBD2,TRBJ2-1,TRBV6-1,CASRVLAGGSSYNEQFF,TGTGCCAGCAGGGTTTTAGCGGGGGGGAGCTCCTACAATGAGCAGTTCTTC
.,.,TRBJ2-2,TRBV5-6,CASSFPGASTGELFF,TGTGCCAGCAGCTTCCCGGGGGCAAGCACCGGGGAGCTGTTTTTT
few,.,TRBJ2-7,TRBV20-1,CSASVGGHPSYEQYF,TGCAGTGCTAGTGTGGGGGGACATCCCTCCTACGAGCAGTACTTC